This T cell receptor (beta chain) was retrieved from a study of OX40 agonist ivuxolimab in advanced cancers. The table came from immunoSEQ multiplex PCR; TCRdb's copy has only in-frame clones and leaves some out. The sample yields 65,000 to 85,000 clones, 80% to 95% seen once. V gave up 3 bases and J gave up 7 bases; unmatched junction bases: 5. Germline CDR1 is SGHVS and CDR2 is FNYEAQ. This CDR3 is 14 amino acids long. This material consisted of CD4+ or CD8+ T cells sorted from blood, taken in a trial of the OX40 agonist ivuxolimab. This clonotype originated in an adult with an advanced solid tumor such as melanoma, head and neck, liver or kidney cancer. The V and J genes are TRBV7-6 and TRBJ2-7, with 11 bases fitting TRBD1. CDR3: CASSLADRGREQYF. As DNA, the CDR3 is TGTGCCAGCAGCTTGGCGGACAGGGGGCGTGAGCAGTACTTC. The whole variable domain, remainder taken from reference TRBV7-6 and TRBJ2-7, is GAGVSQSPRYKVTKRGQDVALRCDPISGHVSLYWYRQALGQGPEFLTYFNYEAQQDKSGLPNDRFSAERPEGSISTLTIQRTEQRDSAMYRCASSLADRGREQYFGPGTRLTVT.